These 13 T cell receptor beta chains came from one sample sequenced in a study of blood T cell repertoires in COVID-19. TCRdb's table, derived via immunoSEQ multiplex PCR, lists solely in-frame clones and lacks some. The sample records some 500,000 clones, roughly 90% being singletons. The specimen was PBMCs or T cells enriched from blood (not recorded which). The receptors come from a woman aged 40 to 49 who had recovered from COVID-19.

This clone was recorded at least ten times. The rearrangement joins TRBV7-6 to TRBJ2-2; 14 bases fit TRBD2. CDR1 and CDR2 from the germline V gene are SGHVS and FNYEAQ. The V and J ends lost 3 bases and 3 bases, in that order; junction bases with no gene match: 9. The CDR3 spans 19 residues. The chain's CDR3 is CASSFSTGTSGRDTGELFF. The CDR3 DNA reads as TGTGCCAGCAGCTTTTCAACCGGGACTAGCGGGAGAGACACCGGGGAGCTGTTTTTT. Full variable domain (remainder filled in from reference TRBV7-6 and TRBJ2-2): GAGVSQSPRYKVTKRGQDVALRCDPISGHVSLYWYRQALGQGPEFLTYFNYEAQQDKSGLPNDRFSAERPEGSISTLTIQRTEQRDSAMYRCASSFSTGTSGRDTGELFFGEGSRLTVL.

The CDR3 sequence is CASSPDRVGQKLFF. In DNA, the CDR3 is TGTGCCAGCAGCCCGGACAGGGTAGGGCAAAAACTGTTTTTT. The chain links TRBV5-8 to TRBJ1-4; 8 bases line up with TRBD1. The length of the CDR3 is 14 residues. CDR1 is SGHTS and CDR2 is YDEGEE in the germline V gene. The ends lost 4 bases at V and 9 bases at J; junction bases unmatched: 8. The full variable domain, rest sourced from reference TRBV5-8 and TRBJ1-4, is EAGVTQSPTHLIKTRGQQATLRCSPISGHTSVYWYQQALGLGLQFLLWYDEGEERNRGNFPPRFSGRQFPNYSSELNVNALELEDSALYLCASSPDRVGQKLFFGSGTQLSVL.

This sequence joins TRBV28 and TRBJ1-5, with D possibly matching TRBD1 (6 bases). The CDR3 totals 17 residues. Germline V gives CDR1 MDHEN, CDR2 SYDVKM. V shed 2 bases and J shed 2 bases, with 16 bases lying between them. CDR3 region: CASSLPVRGFGNQPQHF. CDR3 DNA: TGTGCCAGCAGTTTACCCGTCAGGGGTTTCGGCAATCAGCCCCAGCATTTT.

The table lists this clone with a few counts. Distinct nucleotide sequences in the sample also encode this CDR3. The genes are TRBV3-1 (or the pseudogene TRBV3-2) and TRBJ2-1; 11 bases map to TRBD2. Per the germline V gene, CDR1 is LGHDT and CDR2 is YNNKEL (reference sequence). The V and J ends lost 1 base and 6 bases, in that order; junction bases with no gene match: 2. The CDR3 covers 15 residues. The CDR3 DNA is TGTGCCAGCAGCCAAGGGCTAGCGGGAGGCAATGAGCAGTTCTTC. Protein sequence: CASSQGLAGGNEQFF.

The CDR3 reads CASSLALYLTGGSNTGELFF. Here the CDR3 DNA reads TGTGCCAGCAGCTTAGCCTTATACCTTACAGGGGGCTCTAACACCGGGGAGCTGTTTTTT. The V and J genes are TRBV7-2 and TRBJ2-2; TRBD1 matches at 9 bases. The trim removed 0 bases at V and 2 bases at J, leaving 13 bases unmatched. Germline loops: CDR1 SGHTA, CDR2 FQGNSA. CDR3 length equals 20 residues.

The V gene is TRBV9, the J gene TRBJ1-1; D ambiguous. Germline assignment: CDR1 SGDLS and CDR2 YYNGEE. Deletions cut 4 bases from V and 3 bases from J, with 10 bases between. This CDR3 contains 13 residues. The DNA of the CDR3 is TGTGCCAGCAGCCCCCCAGTTGACACTGAAGCTTTCTTT. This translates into CASSPPVDTEAFF.

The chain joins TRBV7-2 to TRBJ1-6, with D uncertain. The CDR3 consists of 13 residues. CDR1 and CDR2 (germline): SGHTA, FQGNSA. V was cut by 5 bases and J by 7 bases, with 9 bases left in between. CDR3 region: CASSERLNSPLHF. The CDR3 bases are TGTGCCAGCAGCGAAAGACTGAATTCACCCCTCCACTTT. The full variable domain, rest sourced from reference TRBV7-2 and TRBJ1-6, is GAGVSQSPSNKVTEKGKDVELRCDPISGHTALYWYRQSLGQGLEFLIYFQGNSAPDKSGLPSDRFSAERTGGSVSTLTIQRTQQEDSAVYLCASSERLNSPLHFGNGTRLTVT.

Here the CDR3 DNA reads TGTGCCAGTAGTATAGGGCCAGACAGGGGCCATGGCTACACCTTC. Protein sequence: CASSIGPDRGHGYTF. V gene TRBV19 combines with J gene TRBJ1-2; 8 positions match TRBD1. CDR3 length: 15 amino acids. Germline assignment: CDR1 LNHDA and CDR2 SQIVND (reference sequence). With 1 base clipped from V and 6 bases from J, the junction kept 7 bases outside the gene matches.

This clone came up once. The CDR3 loop is CASSPGQGISGELFF. The CDR3 nucleotides are TGTGCCAGCAGCCCCGGACAGGGGATCAGCGGGGAGCTGTTTTTT. The V and J genes are TRBV5-5 and TRBJ2-2; 9 nucleotides match TRBD1. There are 15 residues in the CDR3. V shed 4 bases and J 7 bases; nucleotides not matched to a gene: 8. Germline loops: CDR1 SGHKS, CDR2 YYEKEE (reference sequence).

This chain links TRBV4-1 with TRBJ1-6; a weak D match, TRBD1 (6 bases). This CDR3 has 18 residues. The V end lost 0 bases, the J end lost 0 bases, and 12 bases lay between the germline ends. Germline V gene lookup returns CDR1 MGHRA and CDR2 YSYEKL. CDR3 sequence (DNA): TGCGCCAGCAGCCAAGATCCAACAGGGATCTCCTATAATTCACCCCTCCACTTT. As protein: CASSQDPTGISYNSPLHF.

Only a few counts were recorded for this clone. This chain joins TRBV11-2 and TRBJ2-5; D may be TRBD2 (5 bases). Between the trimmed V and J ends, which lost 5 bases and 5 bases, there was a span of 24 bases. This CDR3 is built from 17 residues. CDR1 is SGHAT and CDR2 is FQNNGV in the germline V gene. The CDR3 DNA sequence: TGTGCCAGCAGCACACGAACTAGGGTTAGGGTTGTGGAGACCCAGTACTTC. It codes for CASSTRTRVRVVETQYF.

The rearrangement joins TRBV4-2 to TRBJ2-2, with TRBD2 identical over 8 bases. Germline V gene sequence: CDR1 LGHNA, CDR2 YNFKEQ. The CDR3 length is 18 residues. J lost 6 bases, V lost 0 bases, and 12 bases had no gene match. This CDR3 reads CASSQDVVSGSGSGELFF. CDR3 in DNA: TGTGCCAGCAGCCAAGATGTTGTAAGCGGGAGCGGGTCCGGGGAGCTGTTTTTT.

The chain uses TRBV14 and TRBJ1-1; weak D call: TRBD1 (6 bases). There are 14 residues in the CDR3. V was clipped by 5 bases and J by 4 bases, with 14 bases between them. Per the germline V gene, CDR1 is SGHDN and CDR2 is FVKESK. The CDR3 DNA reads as TGTGCCAGCAGCGCAAACAGGGTAGTCACTGAAGCTTTCTTT. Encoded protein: CASSANRVVTEAFF. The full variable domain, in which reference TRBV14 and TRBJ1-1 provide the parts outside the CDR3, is EAGVTQFPSHSVIEKGQTVTLRCDPISGHDNLYWYRRVMGKEIKFLLHFVKESKQDESGMPNNRFLAERTGGTYSTLKVQPAELEDSGVYFCASSANRVVTEAFFGQGTRLTVV.